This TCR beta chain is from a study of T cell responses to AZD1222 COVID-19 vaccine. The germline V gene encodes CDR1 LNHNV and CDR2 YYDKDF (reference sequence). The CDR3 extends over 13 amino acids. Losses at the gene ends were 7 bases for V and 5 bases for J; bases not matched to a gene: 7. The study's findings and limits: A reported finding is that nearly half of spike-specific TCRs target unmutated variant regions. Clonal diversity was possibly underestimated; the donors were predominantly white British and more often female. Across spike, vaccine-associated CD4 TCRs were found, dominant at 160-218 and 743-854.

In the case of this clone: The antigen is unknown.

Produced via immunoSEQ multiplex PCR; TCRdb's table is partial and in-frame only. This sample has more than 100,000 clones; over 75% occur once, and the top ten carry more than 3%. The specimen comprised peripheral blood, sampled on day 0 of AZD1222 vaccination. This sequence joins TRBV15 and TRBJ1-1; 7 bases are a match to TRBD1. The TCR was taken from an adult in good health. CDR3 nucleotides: TGTGCCACCACCCCCCAGGGGGTTACTGAAGCTTTCTTT. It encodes CATTPQGVTEAFF. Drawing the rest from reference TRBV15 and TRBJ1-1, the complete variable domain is DAMVIQNPRYQVTQFGKPVTLSCSQTLNHNVMYWYQQKSSQAPKLLFHYYDKDFNNEADTPDNFQSRRPNTSFCFLDIRSPGLGDTAMYLCATTPQGVTEAFFGQGTRLTVV.